The 2 T cell receptor beta chains presented below share a single source sample, sequenced in a study of human T cells and chemical hapten exposure. Unfractionated whole blood yielded total RNA. TCRdb reprocessed the 5' RACE reads with MiXCR, giving one entry per CDR3 protein. The top ten hold roughly 1.4% of the sample, which has 150,000 or so distinct CDR3 sequences, around 4.1% seen once. These TCRs come from a female donor in good health.

The gene calls are TRBV5-1 and TRBJ2-5; D is uncertain. Trimming removed 1 base at V and 5 bases at J, with 6 bases between. CDR1 is SGHRS, CDR2 YFSETQ, per germline. The CDR3 sequence is 12 residues long. CDR3 protein: CASSLCLETQYF. The CDR3 DNA reads as TGCGCCAGCAGCTTGTGTCTGGAGACCCAGTACTTC. The full variable domain, completed using reference TRBV5-1 and TRBJ2-5, is KAGVTQTPRYLIKTRGQQVTLSCSPISGHRSVSWYQQTPGQGLQFLFEYFSETQRNKGNFPGRFSGRQFSNSRSEMNVSTLELGDSALYLCASSLCLETQYFGPGTRLLVL.

This clonotype was seen at least ten times. The rearrangement uses TRBV28 and TRBJ1-6; unclear D gene. Germline CDR1 is MDHEN and CDR2 is SYDVKM. V shed 10 bases and J shed 7 bases, with 17 bases lying between them. The CDR3 consists of 14 residues. In DNA, the CDR3 is TGTGCCACATTCTCCGGGCCTATGAATTCACCCCTCCACTTT. Its translation is CATFSGPMNSPLHF.